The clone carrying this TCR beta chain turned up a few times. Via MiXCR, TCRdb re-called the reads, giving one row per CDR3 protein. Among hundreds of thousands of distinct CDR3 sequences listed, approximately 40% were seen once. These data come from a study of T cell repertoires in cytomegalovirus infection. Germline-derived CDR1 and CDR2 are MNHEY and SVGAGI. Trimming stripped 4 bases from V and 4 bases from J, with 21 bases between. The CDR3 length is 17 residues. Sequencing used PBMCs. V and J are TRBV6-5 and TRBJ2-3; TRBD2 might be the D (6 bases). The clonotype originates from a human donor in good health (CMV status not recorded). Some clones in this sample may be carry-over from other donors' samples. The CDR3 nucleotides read TGTGCCAGCAGTTCTTCCGGGACTCCCGAAGTCGCAGATACGCAGTATTTT. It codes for CASSSSGTPEVADTQYF.